These 9 T cell receptor beta chains share one sample of origin, sequenced in a study of T cells after yellow fever vaccination. From the 5' RACE reads, TCRdb called clonotypes with MiXCR, one entry per CDR3 protein. The sample includes some 10,000 distinct CDR3 sequences, more than 4% of them seen just once. The specimen was PBMCs, either bulk or a sorted T-cell subset (CD4+, CD8+, memory, or dextramer-sorted; not recorded which), collected roughly 14 days after the first yellow fever vaccination. These receptors all stem from a man younger than 30 who received the YFV17D yellow fever vaccine.

This clonotype was counted at least ten times. This sequence joins TRBV5-1 and TRBJ2-3; D is possibly TRBD2 (6 bases). The V and J ends lost 5 bases and 1 base respectively, with 8 bases between them. The germline V gene encodes CDR1 SGHRS and CDR2 YFSETQ. This CDR3 contains 13 residues. CDR3 in amino acids: CASSGEGTDTQYF. The CDR3 DNA reads TGCGCCAGCAGTGGGGAGGGCACAGATACGCAGTATTTT.

The count of this clonotype is one. The chain couples TRBV7-2 to TRBJ2-1; perhaps D is TRBD1 or TRBD2 (5 bases each). CDR3 length: 17 amino acids. CDR1 is SGHTA and CDR2 is FQGNSA in the germline V gene. V was trimmed by 4 bases and J by 2 bases, leaving 18 bases between them. CDR3 in DNA: TGTGCCAGCAGCTCCCTGGGGGTCGGGGTAGCCTACAATGAGCAGTTCTTC. This encodes CASSSLGVGVAYNEQFF.

By share, this clonotype counts as medium-sized. The chain has TRBV7-3 and TRBJ2-3; D possibly uses TRBD1 or TRBD2 (6 bases each). The CDR3 is made up of 14 amino acids. Between the trimmed V and J ends, which lost 1 base and 8 bases, there was a span of 13 bases. CDR1 is SGHTA, CDR2 FQGTGA, per germline. CDR3 sequence: CASSLKGVGGTQYF. In DNA, the CDR3 is TGTGCCAGCAGCTTAAAGGGGGTGGGAGGTACGCAGTATTTT.

This clonotype is medium-sized within its sample. The rearrangement uses TRBV7-9 and TRBJ2-7; 9 bases are shared with TRBD2. With V trimmed by 8 bases and J by 4 bases, 15 bases remained unmatched. The germline V gene has CDR1 SEHNR and CDR2 FQNEAQ (reference sequence). This CDR3 has 16 residues. CDR3 sequence: CASGGSGTLAGYEQYV. The CDR3 region has the DNA TGTGCCAGCGGCGGATCTGGGACTCTAGCGGGGTACGAGCAGTACGTC.

This clonotype occurred many times. The rearrangement uses TRBV20-1 and TRBJ2-7; the D is unclear. CDR3 size: 13 residues. The germline V and J ends were trimmed by 3 bases and 2 bases, with 11 bases remaining between them. Germline assignment: CDR1 DFQATT and CDR2 SNEGSKA (reference sequence). CDR3 bases: TGCAGTGCTAGTGGTTCAGCCCCCTACGAGCAGTACTTC. Translating gives CSASGSAPYEQYF.

This clonotype was observed at least ten times. This rearrangement joins TRBV5-6 to TRBJ1-1, with a tentative D call TRBD1 (5 bases). The germline CDR1 and CDR2 sequences are SGHDT and YYEEEE. The CDR3 spans 17 residues. V lost 4 bases to trimming and J lost 1 base, with 20 bases between them. This chain's CDR3 is CASSQYLWGGENTEAFF. The CDR3 bases are TGTGCCAGCAGCCAATATCTGTGGGGCGGGGAGAACACTGAAGCTTTCTTT.

This clonotype rates as medium-sized. The chain links TRBV5-1 to TRBJ2-3; no reliable D call. This CDR3 is built from 12 residues. Looked up from germline, CDR1 is SGHRS and CDR2 is YFSETQ. V was shortened by 3 bases and J by 0 bases, with 2 bases between the two germline ends. The chain's CDR3 is CASSSSTDTQYF. For the CDR3, the DNA is TGCGCCAGCAGCTCTAGCACAGATACGCAGTATTTT.

This clonotype was seen ten or more times. The chain combines TRBV20-1 with TRBJ1-2, with 7 bases fitting TRBD1. V shed 2 bases, J shed 5 bases, and the junction held 8 bases outside the gene matches. The CDR3 covers 14 residues. In germline, CDR1 is DFQATT, CDR2 SNEGSKA (reference sequence). CDR3 nucleotides: TGCAGTGCTAGAAGGGGGACAGCGCCGTATGGCTACACCTTC. It codes for CSARRGTAPYGYTF.

This clonotype has a count of ten or more. The chain links TRBV19 to TRBJ1-1, with D unclear. Germline V gene data show CDR1 as LNHDA and CDR2 as SQIVND (reference sequence). The CDR3 is made up of 13 amino acids. The V end lost 7 bases, the J end lost 1 base, and 10 bases lay between the germline ends. The CDR3 DNA reads TGTGCCAGTAACCCAACTAGGAACACTGAAGCTTTCTTT. This gives the protein CASNPTRNTEAFF.